Listed below are T cell receptor beta chains from one sample, sequenced in a study of CD8 T cells in ankylosing spondylitis. TCRdb reprocessed the 5' RACE reads via MiXCR and lists one record per CDR3 protein. This sample has 250,000 to 300,000 distinct CDR3 sequences, with around 20% found just once. The sample was blood, either unsorted or a sorted T cell fraction (not recorded which). The source of these receptors is a male donor with ankylosing spondylitis or in good health (not recorded which). The CDR3 runs from the conserved cysteine through the conserved F or W. D genes are given only for firm matches. The size field is filled for only some rows; it gives once, few, many or a size class.

v_call	j_call	clone_size	d_call	cdr3_nt	cdr3_aa
TRBV20-1	TRBJ1-1	.	TRBD1	TGCAGTGCTGGACAGGGGACGAGCACTGAAGCTTTCTTT	CSAGQGTSTEAFF
TRBV20-1	TRBJ2-2	.	.	TGCAGTGCTAGAGATGCCGGGGACACCGGGGAGCTGTTTTTT	CSARDAGDTGELFF
TRBV5-5	TRBJ2-2	.	TRBD2	TGTGCCAGCAAGTCGCTAGCGGGGTCCACCGGGGAGCTGTTTTTT	CASKSLAGSTGELFF
TRBV7-9	TRBJ1-5	once	.	TGTGCCAGCAGCTTAATTTTAGAGGGGCTAGGCAATCAGCCCCAGCATTTT	CASSLILEGLGNQPQHF
TRBV11-2	TRBJ1-5	.	TRBD1	TGTGCCAGCAGCCCTCCGGGGACAGGGGGTTATAGCAATCAGCCCCAGCATTTT	CASSPPGTGGYSNQPQHF
TRBV5-1	TRBJ1-6	.	.	TGCGCCAGCAGCTTACAACCGGGACCTAGGGCTTCACCCCTCCACTTT	CASSLQPGPRASPLHF
TRBV11-2	TRBJ1-2	many	.	TGTGCCAGCAGCTTAGAGCCTAGGGGAGGACGGGGCTACACCTTC	CASSLEPRGGRGYTF
TRBV20-1	TRBJ2-3	few	.	TGCAGTGCTAGCCCAGGGGGAGGGGCCCGAGCTGGGGATACGCAGTATTTT	CSASPGGGARAGDTQYF
TRBV12-3/TRBV12-4	TRBJ2-1	few	.	TGTGCCAGCAAAGGGATGGGCTACAATGAGCAGTTCTTC	CASKGMGYNEQFF
TRBV6-1	TRBJ2-2	few	.	TGTGCCAGCAGGAATGAGGTTATGGGAACCGGGGAGCTGTTTTTT	CASRNEVMGTGELFF
TRBV6-1	TRBJ1-1	few	TRBD1	TGTGCCAGCAGTGAGAGGGGGCCAACTGAAGCTTTCTTT	CASSERGPTEAFF
TRBV5-1	TRBJ2-2	few	TRBD2	TGCGCCAGCAGCTTGAGGAGCGGGGCGAACACCGGGGAGCTGTTTTTT	CASSLRSGANTGELFF
TRBV7-6	TRBJ2-3	.	.	TGTGCCAGCAGCAGCCTACCCCGGATTGCCGCAGATACGCAGTATTTT	CASSSLPRIAADTQYF
TRBV4-2	TRBJ2-3	many	.	TGTGCCAGCAGCCAGGACCCGTCGGGGGGCACAGATACGCAGTATTTT	CASSQDPSGGTDTQYF
TRBV20-1	TRBJ2-1	.	TRBD2	TGCAGTGCTACAGGGACTAGCGGGGGGACAAGCAATGAGCAGTTCTTC	CSATGTSGGTSNEQFF
TRBV10-3	TRBJ1-1	many	.	TGTGCCATCAGTGAGGGTCGGTACAGCGCTGAAGCTTTCTTT	CAISEGRYSAEAFF
TRBV5-4	TRBJ2-2	.	TRBD1	TGTGCCAGCAGCTTGGCCACCGGACAGGGGGGTAGGAACACCGGGGAGCTGTTTTTT	CASSLATGQGGRNTGELFF
TRBV10-3	TRBJ2-1	many	.	TGTGCCATCAGTGAGGGCGAGGGGGTTCGCAATGAGCAGTTCTTC	CAISEGEGVRNEQFF
TRBV5-1	TRBJ1-1	.	TRBD1	TGCGCCAGCAGCCCAACGGGACAGCCGAACACTGAAGCTTTCTTT	CASSPTGQPNTEAFF
TRBV10-3	TRBJ2-3	many	.	TGTGCCATCAGTGAGCGAACAGGGGATACGCAGTATTTT	CAISERTGDTQYF
TRBV20-1	TRBJ2-1	few	.	TGCAGTGCCCCGACAGATTACAATGAGCAGTTCTTC	CSAPTDYNEQFF
TRBV11-1	TRBJ2-3	once	.	TGTGCCAGCAGCTTATCCCAGGAGTGGGACCTGAGCACAGATACGCAGTATTTT	CASSLSQEWDLSTDTQYF
TRBV7-8	TRBJ2-2	few	.	TGTGCCAGCAGCTTAGATGGGACCACCGGGGAGCTGTTTTTT	CASSLDGTTGELFF
TRBV28	TRBJ1-6	.	.	TGTGCCAGCAACTTCCTGGATTCACCCCTCCACTTT	CASNFLDSPLHF
TRBV12-3/TRBV12-4	TRBJ1-2	.	TRBD1	TGTGCCAGCAGTCCCGGACAGGTCCGGGGCTACACCTTC	CASSPGQVRGYTF
TRBV3-1	TRBJ2-5	few	.	TGTGCCAGCAGCCCCCTTCCGAGGGAGACCCAGTACTTC	CASSPLPRETQYF
TRBV6-1	TRBJ2-3	many	.	TGTGCCAGCAGCTCCCCTATGACAGATACGCAGTATTTT	CASSSPMTDTQYF
TRBV12-3/TRBV12-4	TRBJ1-1	many	.	TGTGCCAGCAGTTTACGAGGGAAAAATGAAGCTTTCTTT	CASSLRGKNEAFF
TRBV12-3/TRBV12-4	TRBJ2-3	.	TRBD2	TGTGCCAGCAGTCCATACAGCGGGGGCACAGATACGCAGTATTTT	CASSPYSGGTDTQYF
TRBV9	TRBJ1-1	many	.	TGTGCCAGCAGCGTCGGGACCCTGGGGAACACTGAAGCTTTCTTT	CASSVGTLGNTEAFF
TRBV20-1	TRBJ2-5	few	.	TGCTGTGCTAGAGCACCGGGGATAGCGGAATCCCAAGAGACCCAGTACTTC	CCARAPGIAESQETQYF
TRBV12-3/TRBV12-4	TRBJ2-1	many	TRBD1	TGTGCCAGCAGTTTAAGTAACAGGGGGCGTGAGCAGTTCTTC	CASSLSNRGREQFF
TRBV6-1	TRBJ2-5	few	.	TGTGCCAGCAGTGAACCGGAGACCCAGTACTTC	CASSEPETQYF
TRBV30	TRBJ2-5	.	.	TGTGCCTGGTGCCCCCGGCTAGGGGAGACCCAGTACTTC	CAWCPRLGETQYF
TRBV24-1	TRBJ2-1	.	TRBD2	TGTGCCACCAGTGATCAAGCTAGCGGGAGGCTAAGCTCCCACAATGAGCAGTTCTTC	CATSDQASGRLSSHNEQFF
TRBV3-1	TRBJ2-2	.	TRBD2	TGTGCCAGCAGCCTTAGCGGGGGGCGATCGAACACCGGGGAGCTGTTTTTT	CASSLSGGRSNTGELFF
TRBV5-1	TRBJ1-5	many	.	TGCGCCAGCAGCTTGGAAGGGAATAGCAATCAGCCCCAGCATTTT	CASSLEGNSNQPQHF
TRBV5-1	TRBJ1-1	many	.	TGCGCCAGCAGCTTGGGTTCGGGGATGAACACTGAAGCTTTCTTT	CASSLGSGMNTEAFF
TRBV6-5	TRBJ2-1	.	.	TGTGCCAGCAGTTACAGTCTAGTTAACTACAATGAGCAGTTCTTC	CASSYSLVNYNEQFF
TRBV5-1	TRBJ1-1	.	TRBD1	TGCGCCAGCGGACAGGGGGCGCCCACTGAAGCTTTCTTT	CASGQGAPTEAFF
TRBV28	TRBJ2-1	few	TRBD2	TGTGCCAGCAGCCCCGGGACTAGCAATCTCAATGAGCAGTTCTTC	CASSPGTSNLNEQFF
TRBV19	TRBJ2-1	.	TRBD2	TGTGCCAGTAGTGGGGTAGCGGGACCCTACAATGAGCAGTTCTTC	CASSGVAGPYNEQFF
TRBV4-1	TRBJ2-2	.	TRBD2	TGCGCCAGCAGCCGAGAAACCGGGACTAGCGGGCTGGTTCCCGGGGAGCTGTTTTTT	CASSRETGTSGLVPGELFF
TRBV28	TRBJ2-3	.	TRBD2	TGTGCCAGCGTTCGCCTAGCGGGAGGTGGAACTGGCACAGATACGCAGTATTTT	CASVRLAGGGTGTDTQYF
TRBV5-1	TRBJ1-3	few	.	TGCGCCAGCAGCTTGATAGGGGATACTGGAAACACCATATATTTT	CASSLIGDTGNTIYF